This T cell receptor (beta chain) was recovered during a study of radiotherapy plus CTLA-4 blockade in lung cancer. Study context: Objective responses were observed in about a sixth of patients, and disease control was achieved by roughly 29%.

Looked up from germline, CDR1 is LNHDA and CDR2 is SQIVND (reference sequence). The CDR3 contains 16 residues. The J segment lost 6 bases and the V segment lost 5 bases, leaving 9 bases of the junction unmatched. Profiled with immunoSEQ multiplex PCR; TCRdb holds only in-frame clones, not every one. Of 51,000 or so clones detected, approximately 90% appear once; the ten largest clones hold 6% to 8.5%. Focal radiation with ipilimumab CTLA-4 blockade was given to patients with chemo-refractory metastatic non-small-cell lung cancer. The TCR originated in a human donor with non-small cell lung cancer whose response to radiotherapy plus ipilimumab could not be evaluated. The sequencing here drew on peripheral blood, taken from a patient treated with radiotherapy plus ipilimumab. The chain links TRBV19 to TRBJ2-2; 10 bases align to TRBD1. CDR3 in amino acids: CASSARDRGRAGELFF. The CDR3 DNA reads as TGTGCCAGTAGTGCGCGTGACAGGGGGCGAGCCGGGGAGCTGTTTTTT.